This entry features one T cell receptor (beta chain) sequence. This specimen belongs to a study of blood T cell repertoires in COVID-19. The repertoire was sequenced with immunoSEQ multiplex PCR; TCRdb's copy has only in-frame clones and lacks some. The sample holds 100,000 to 150,000 clones, 75% to 90% seen once. Trimming stripped 4 bases from V and 3 bases from J, with 15 bases between. The CDR3 contains 16 residues. The germline V gene has CDR1 LNHDA and CDR2 SQIVND (reference sequence). V usage is TRBV19 and J usage is TRBJ2-2, with D perhaps TRBD1 (5 bases). This receptor was obtained from a man in his fifties or sixties with active or convalescent COVID-19. Sequencing input: peripheral blood. The CDR3 sequence: CASSTSWARDTGELFF. The CDR3 coding sequence is TGTGCCAGTAGTACCTCATGGGCCAGGGACACCGGGGAGCTGTTTTTT.